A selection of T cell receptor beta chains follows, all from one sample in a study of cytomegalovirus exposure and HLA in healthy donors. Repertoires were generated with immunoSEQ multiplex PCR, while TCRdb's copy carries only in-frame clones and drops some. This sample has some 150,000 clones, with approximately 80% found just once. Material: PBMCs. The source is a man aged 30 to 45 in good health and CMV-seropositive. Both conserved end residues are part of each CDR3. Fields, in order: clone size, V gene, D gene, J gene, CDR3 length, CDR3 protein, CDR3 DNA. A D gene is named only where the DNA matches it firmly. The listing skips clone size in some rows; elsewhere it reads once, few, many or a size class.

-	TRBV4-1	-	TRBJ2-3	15	CASSRPGLGTDTQYF	TGCGCCAGCAGCCGTCCAGGGTTAGGCACAGATACGCAGTATTTT
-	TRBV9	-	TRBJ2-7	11	CASSAGFEQYF	TGTGCCAGCAGCGCCGGGTTCGAGCAGTACTTC
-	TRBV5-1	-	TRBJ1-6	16	CASSPNFGGAKTPLHF	TGCGCCAGCAGCCCGAACTTCGGCGGAGCGAAAACACCCCTCCACTTT
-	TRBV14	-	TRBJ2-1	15	CASSPQYSSYNEQFF	TGTGCCAGCAGCCCGCAATATAGCTCCTACAATGAGCAGTTCTTC
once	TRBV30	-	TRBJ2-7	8	CAWKLQYF	TGTGCCTGGAAGCTGCAGTACTTC
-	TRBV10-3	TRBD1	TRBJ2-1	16	CAISEYGTGGYNEQFF	TGTGCCATCAGTGAGTATGGGACAGGGGGCTACAATGAGCAGTTCTTC
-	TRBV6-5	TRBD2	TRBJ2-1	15	CASSYGLAGFNEQFF	TGTGCCAGCAGCTACGGGCTAGCGGGCTTCAATGAGCAGTTCTTC
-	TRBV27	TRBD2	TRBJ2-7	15	CASSLGSGISYEQYF	TGTGCCAGCAGTTTAGGTAGCGGGATCTCCTACGAGCAGTACTTC
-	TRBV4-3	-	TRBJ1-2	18	CASSQAAKSGGVNYGYTF	TGCGCCAGCAGCCAAGCCGCAAAGTCTGGGGGGGTAAACTATGGCTACACCTTC
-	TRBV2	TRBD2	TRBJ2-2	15	CASSPTSGNTGELFF	TGTGCCAGCAGCCCCACTAGCGGGAACACCGGGGAGCTGTTTTTT
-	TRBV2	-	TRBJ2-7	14	CASSVDGSGYEQYF	TGTGCCAGCAGCGTTGACGGGAGTGGCTACGAGCAGTACTTC